What follows are 16 T cell receptor beta chains derived from one specimen sequenced in a study of blood T cell repertoires in COVID-19. Generated by immunoSEQ multiplex PCR, the TCRdb table keeps only in-frame clones and is missing some. The sample has 95,000 to 110,000 clones, around 84% seen once. The material sequenced was peripheral blood. These TCRs come from a human donor in a cohort sampled during active COVID-19.

The chain couples TRBV10-1 to TRBJ1-3, with no clear D. The CDR3 contains 16 residues. V dropped 0 bases and J dropped 4 bases, with 13 bases sitting between them. The germline V gene encodes CDR1 WNHNN and CDR2 SYGVQD (reference sequence). This CDR3 is CASSESRRVSGNTIYF. The CDR3, as DNA: TGCGCCAGCAGTGAGTCCCGGCGGGTATCAGGAAACACCATATATTTT.

This clone was detected a few times. The chain carries TRBV18 and TRBJ1-1; D possibly corresponds to TRBD1 (5 bases). This CDR3 region has 16 residues. The V and J ends lost 0 bases and 4 bases respectively, with 15 bases between them. The germline V gene encodes CDR1 KGHSH and CDR2 LQKENI. Written as DNA, the CDR3 is TGTGCCAGCTCACCACCCCCGGTTGGAGGGGTCACTGAAGCTTTCTTT. Protein sequence: CASSPPPVGGVTEAFF.

The V call is TRBV6-5, the J call TRBJ1-1; D gene ambiguous. The V and J ends lost 4 bases and 8 bases respectively, with 8 bases between them. The CDR3 totals 11 residues. In germline, CDR1 is MNHEY, CDR2 SVGAGI. CDR3 DNA: TGTGCCAGCAGTTCGCCGGGAGAAGCTTTCTTT. Translated: CASSSPGEAFF.

The chain uses TRBV3-1 (or the pseudogene TRBV3-2) and TRBJ1-6; D unresolved. The CDR3 is made up of 13 amino acids. Trimming stripped 1 base from V and 6 bases from J, with 4 bases between. Germline CDR1 reads LGHDT; CDR2 reads YNNKEL (reference sequence). The CDR3 bases are TGTGCCAGCAGCCAAGTTAGTAATTCACCCCTCCACTTT. Amino acid sequence: CASSQVSNSPLHF.

J is TRBJ1-3 and V is TRBV30; no definite D call. Between the trimmed V and J ends, which lost 3 bases and 0 bases, there was a span of 3 bases. Looked up from germline, CDR1 is GTSNPN and CDR2 is SVGIG (reference sequence). This CDR3 spans 12 amino acids. The CDR3 reads CAWRHSGNTIYF. The CDR3 DNA reads TGTGCCTGGAGACACTCTGGAAACACCATATATTTT. The variable domain in full, completed from reference TRBV30 and TRBJ1-3, reads SQTIHQWPATLVQPVGSPLSLECTVEGTSNPNLYWYRQAAGRGLQLLFYSVGIGQISSEVPQNLSASRPQDRQFILSSKKLLLSDSGFYLCAWRHSGNTIYFGEGSWLTVV.

This rearrangement joins TRBV5-1 to TRBJ1-3; the D gene is possibly TRBD1 (6 bases). CDR3 length: 15 residues. From germline, CDR1 is SGHRS and CDR2 YFSETQ. Trimming left V 3 bases short and J 2 bases short, with 12 bases between. CDR3 coding DNA: TGCGCCAGCAGCTCCAGGGGTCCTCCTGGAAACACCATATATTTT. The encoded protein is CASSSRGPPGNTIYF.

The chain is built from TRBV5-1 and TRBJ1-2; 8 bases map to TRBD1. The V and J ends lost 0 bases and 6 bases, in that order; junction bases with no gene match: 7. This CDR3 spans 15 amino acids. Germline assignment: CDR1 SGHRS and CDR2 YFSETQ. CDR3 sequence (DNA): TGCGCCAGCAGCTTGGACCAGGGGGCGAGAAATGGCTACACCTTC. This codes for CASSLDQGARNGYTF.

The chain carries TRBV27 and TRBJ2-3; D might be TRBD1 (5 bases). Germline loops: CDR1 MNHEY, CDR2 SMNVEV (reference sequence). This CDR3 has 13 amino acids. Trimming stripped 3 bases from V and 4 bases from J, with 8 bases between. Here the CDR3 reads CASSFWGPDTQYF. CDR3 sequence (DNA): TGTGCCAGCAGTTTCTGGGGCCCAGATACGCAGTATTTT.

CDR3 region: CASSASTGPLPYEQYF. The DNA of the CDR3 is TGCGCCAGCAGTGCCTCGACAGGGCCTCTTCCCTACGAGCAGTACTTC. The chain recombines TRBV10-2 with TRBJ2-7, with 7 bases identical to TRBD1. The CDR3 is 16 residues long. After removal of 4 bases from V and 2 bases from J, the junction contained 11 bases not matched to a gene. The V gene's germline CDR1 is WSHSY and CDR2 SAAADI.

This chain joins TRBV3-1 (or the pseudogene TRBV3-2) and TRBJ1-5; 7 nucleotides align to TRBD1. This CDR3 is built from 14 residues. CDR1 and CDR2 (germline): LGHDT, YNNKEL (reference sequence). V shed 2 bases, J shed 6 bases, and the junction held 4 bases outside the gene matches. CDR3: CASSQLQGSQPQHF. For the CDR3, the DNA is TGTGCCAGCAGCCAATTACAGGGGTCTCAGCCCCAGCATTTT.

J is TRBJ1-6 and V is TRBV9; 8 nucleotides align to TRBD1. This CDR3 has 18 amino acids. In germline, CDR1 is SGDLS, CDR2 YYNGEE. Unmatched junction bases numbered 8, after V lost 3 bases and J lost 0 bases. The CDR3 DNA reads as TGTGCCAGCAGCGGTGGGGACAGGAGGAGCTCCTATAATTCACCCCTCCACTTT. It is translated as CASSGGDRRSSYNSPLHF. The whole variable domain, filled in from reference TRBV9 and TRBJ1-6, reads DSGVTQTPKHLITATGQRVTLRCSPRSGDLSVYWYQQSLDQGLQFLIQYYNGEERAKGNILERFSAQQFPDLHSELNLSSLELGDSALYFCASSGGDRRSSYNSPLHFGNGTRLTVT.

The chain recombines TRBV5-1 with TRBJ1-1; tentatively, D is TRBD1 (6 bases). Germline lookup yields CDR1 SGHRS and CDR2 YFSETQ. CDR3 length: 15 amino acids. V lost 0 bases and J lost 0, with 9 bases in between. CDR3 sequence: CASSLGQAMNTEAFF. As DNA, the CDR3 is TGCGCCAGCAGCTTGGGACAGGCAATGAACACTGAAGCTTTCTTT.

The CDR3 region is CASSLWDGGRGQPQHF. Here the CDR3 DNA reads TGTGCCAGCAGCTTGTGGGACGGGGGGCGAGGGCAGCCCCAGCATTTT. V is TRBV5-6 and J is TRBJ1-5; possibly TRBD1 for D (6 bases). The CDR3 has 16 amino acids. Germline V gene data show CDR1 as SGHDT and CDR2 as YYEEEE. The ends were cut back, 1 base at V and 7 bases at J, with 18 bases in the middle.

This chain connects TRBV5-1 to TRBJ1-1, with unresolved D. CDR3 length: 13 amino acids. Germline CDR1 is SGHRS and CDR2 is YFSETQ. V was pared by 0 bases and J by 6 bases, with 9 bases between. In DNA, the CDR3 is TGCGCCAGCAGCTTGGGGCAGCGCTCTGAAGCTTTCTTT. This encodes CASSLGQRSEAFF.

The chain carries TRBV7-9 and TRBJ1-1, with TRBD1 identical over 8 bases. The CDR3 totals 16 residues. The junction had 6 bases not matched to a gene; V was cut back by 2 bases and J by 1 base. Germline V gives CDR1 SEHNR, CDR2 FQNEAQ (reference sequence). The CDR3 loop reads CASSLLQGVGNTEAFF. In nucleotides, the CDR3 is TGTGCCAGCAGCTTATTACAGGGGGTGGGGAACACTGAAGCTTTCTTT.

The CDR3 nucleotides are TGTGCCAGCAGCAAAGCGCTTGCCAGGGGGCAGAACACCGGGGAGCTGTTTTTT. Residues: CASSKALARGQNTGELFF. V and J are TRBV21-1 and TRBJ2-2; the table's D gene call, TRBD1, was not cross checked with the DNA. TRBV21-1 is assigned pseudogene status. This CDR3 is built from 18 residues.